One sample yielded the 3 T cell receptor beta chains listed below, sequenced in a study of patients and donors after allogeneic stem cell transplantation. TCRdb processed the RT-PCR reads anew with MiXCR; each CDR3 protein has one entry. Here the sample spans approximately 160,000 distinct CDR3 sequences, 30% being singletons. Material for sequencing was blood, either unsorted or a sorted T cell fraction (not recorded which). The receptors come from a human donor who was either an allogeneic HSCT recipient or a stem cell or donor lymphocyte infusion donor (not recorded which). It is not recorded whose cells these are; they may come from a transplant donor.

Here the CDR3 reads CASSEVFGAGYEQYF. The CDR3 DNA follows: TGTGCCAGCAGTGAAGTTTTTGGAGCCGGCTACGAGCAGTACTTC. The chain carries TRBV6-1 and TRBJ2-7; D gene unclear. Per germline, CDR1 MNHNS and CDR2 SASEGT. This CDR3 has 15 amino acids. Between the trimmed V and J ends, which lost 1 base and 3 bases, there was a span of 13 bases.

This sequence joins TRBV4-2 and TRBJ2-3; perhaps D is TRBD1 or TRBD2 (5 bases each). CDR3 length: 12 amino acids. Germline CDR1 is LGHNA and CDR2 is YNFKEQ. V was cut by 8 bases and J by 0 bases, with 6 bases left in between. CDR3 protein: CASGTSTDTQYF. CDR3 in DNA: TGTGCCAGCGGGACCAGCACAGATACGCAGTATTTT.

This chain links TRBV30 with TRBJ1-5, with TRBD1 identical over 8 bases. V trimming: 5 bases; J trimming: 4 bases; junction bases outside the gene matches: 10. This CDR3 has 15 amino acids. Germline V gene lookup returns CDR1 GTSNPN and CDR2 SVGIG (reference sequence). This CDR3 reads CAWSSVTGGNQPQHF. CDR3 coding DNA: TGTGCCTGGTCCTCCGTCACAGGGGGGAATCAGCCCCAGCATTTT.